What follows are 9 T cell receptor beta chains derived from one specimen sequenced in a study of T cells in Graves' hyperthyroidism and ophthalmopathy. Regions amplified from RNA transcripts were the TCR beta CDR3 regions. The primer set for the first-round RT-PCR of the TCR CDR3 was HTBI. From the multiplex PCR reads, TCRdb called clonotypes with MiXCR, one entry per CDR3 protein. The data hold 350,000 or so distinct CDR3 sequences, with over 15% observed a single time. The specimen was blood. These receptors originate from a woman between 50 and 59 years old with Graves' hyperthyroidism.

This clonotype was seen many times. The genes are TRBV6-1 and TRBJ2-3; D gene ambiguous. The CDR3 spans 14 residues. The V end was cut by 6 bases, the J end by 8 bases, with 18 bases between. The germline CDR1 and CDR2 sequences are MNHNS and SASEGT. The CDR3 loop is CASRTLDPSGTQYF. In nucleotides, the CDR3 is TGTGCCAGCAGGACTCTAGACCCGTCCGGTACGCAGTATTTT.

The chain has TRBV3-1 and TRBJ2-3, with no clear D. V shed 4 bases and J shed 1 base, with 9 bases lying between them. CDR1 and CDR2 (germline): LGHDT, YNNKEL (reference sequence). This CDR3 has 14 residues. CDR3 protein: CASSPIVGTDTQYF. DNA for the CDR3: TGTGCCAGCAGCCCCATCGTTGGCACAGATACGCAGTATTTT.

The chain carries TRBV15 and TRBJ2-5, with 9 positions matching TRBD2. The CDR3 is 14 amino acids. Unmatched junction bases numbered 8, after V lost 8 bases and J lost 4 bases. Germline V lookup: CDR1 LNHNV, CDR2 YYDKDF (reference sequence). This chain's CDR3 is CATGLISGGETQYF. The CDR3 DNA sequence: TGTGCCACCGGGCTGATTAGCGGGGGAGAGACCCAGTACTTC.

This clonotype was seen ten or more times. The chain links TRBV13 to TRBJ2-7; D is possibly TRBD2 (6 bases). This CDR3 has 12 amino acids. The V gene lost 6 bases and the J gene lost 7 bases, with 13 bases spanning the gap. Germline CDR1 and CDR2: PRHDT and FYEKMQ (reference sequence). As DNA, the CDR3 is TGTGCCAGCAGTTGGGACTCGGGGGAGCAGTACTTC. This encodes CASSWDSGEQYF.

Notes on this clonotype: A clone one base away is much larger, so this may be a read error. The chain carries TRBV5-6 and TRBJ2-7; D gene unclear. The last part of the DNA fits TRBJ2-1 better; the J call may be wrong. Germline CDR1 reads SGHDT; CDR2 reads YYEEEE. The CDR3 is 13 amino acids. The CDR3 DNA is TGTGCCAGCAGCTTCCAGGACGGCTACGAGCAGTTCTTC. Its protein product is CASSFQDGYEQFF.

The CDR3 here is CASSSKVHSYNEQFF. In DNA form, the CDR3 reads TGTGCCAGCAGTTCCAAAGTACACTCCTACAATGAGCAGTTCTTC. The J gene is TRBJ2-1, the V gene TRBV6-9, with D unresolved. The V gene lost 4 bases and the J gene lost 0 bases, with 10 bases spanning the gap. Germline V lookup: CDR1 MNHGY, CDR2 SVAAGI. The CDR3 has 15 amino acids.

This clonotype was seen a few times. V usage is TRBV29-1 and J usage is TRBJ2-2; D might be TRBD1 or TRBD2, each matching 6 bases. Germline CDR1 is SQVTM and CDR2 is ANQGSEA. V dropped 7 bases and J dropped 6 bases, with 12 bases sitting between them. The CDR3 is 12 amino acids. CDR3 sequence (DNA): TGCAGCGCTGGACAGCGGGCCGGGGAGCTGTTTTTT. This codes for CSAGQRAGELFF.

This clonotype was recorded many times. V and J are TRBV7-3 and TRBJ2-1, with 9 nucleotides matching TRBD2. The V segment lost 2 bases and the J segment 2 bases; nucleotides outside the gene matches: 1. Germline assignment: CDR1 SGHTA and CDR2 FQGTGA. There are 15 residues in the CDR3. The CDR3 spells CASSLSSGTYNEQFF. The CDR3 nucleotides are TGTGCCAGCAGCTTATCTAGCGGGACCTACAATGAGCAGTTCTTC.

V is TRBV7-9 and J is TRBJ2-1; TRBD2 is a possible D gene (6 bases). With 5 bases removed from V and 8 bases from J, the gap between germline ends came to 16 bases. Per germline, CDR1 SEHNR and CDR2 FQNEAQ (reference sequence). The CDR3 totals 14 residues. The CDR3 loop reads CASSPEGGFHEQFF. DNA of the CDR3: TGTGCCAGCAGCCCGGAGGGCGGTTTCCATGAGCAGTTCTTC.